Listed below are T cell receptor beta chains from one sample, sequenced in a study of radiation and T cells in renal cell carcinoma. Repertoires were generated with immunoSEQ multiplex PCR, while TCRdb's copy carries only in-frame clones and drops some. Of more than 120,000 clones listed, around nine tenths were seen once; the top ten hold 17%. Sequencing used blood, obtained from a patient whose treatment included radiotherapy and nephrectomy. The receptors shown here come from a woman in her 50s with renal cell carcinoma. Each CDR3 is given with its conserved first and last residue. D genes are given only for firm matches. The size entry is marked missing in some rows and otherwise reads once, few, many or a size class.

j_call | d_call | v_call | clone_size | cdr3_nt | cdr3_aa
TRBJ2-7 | - | TRBV18 | - | TGTGCCAGCTCACCGGGAGGCAGGTACTACGAGCAGTACTTC | CASSPGGRYYEQYF
TRBJ2-3 | - | TRBV7-2 | once | TGTGCCAGCAGCCCCGGATCAGAAATCACCCTTACGCAGTATTTT | CASSPGSEITLTQYF
TRBJ2-7 | TRBD1 | TRBV6-4 | - | TGTGCCAGCAGTCTAGACAGGGGTACCTACGAGCAGTACTTC | CASSLDRGTYEQYF
TRBJ2-7 | - | TRBV7-8 | - | TGTGCCAGCAGCTTAGACAAGTCCTACGAGCAGTACTTC | CASSLDKSYEQYF
TRBJ1-2 | - | TRBV6-1 | - | TGTGCCAGCATGTGGGGGAACTATGGCTACACCTTC | CASMWGNYGYTF
TRBJ2-7 | - | TRBV9 | - | TGTGCCAGCAGTAGAACACTCAGCTCCTACGAGCAGTACTTC | CASSRTLSSYEQYF
TRBJ1-3 | TRBD1 | TRBV10-2 | few | TGCGCCAGCAGGACCCAGGGACAGGGAAACACCATATATTTT | CASRTQGQGNTIYF
TRBJ1-5 | - | TRBV18 | - | TGTGCCAGCTCACCACCGGGGAGGGGTAATCAGCCCCAGCATTTT | CASSPPGRGNQPQHF
TRBJ1-5 | - | TRBV6-6 | - | TGTGCCAGCAGTTCCCAGGGAGGCAATCAGCCCCAGCATTTT | CASSSQGGNQPQHF
TRBJ1-1 | TRBD1 | TRBV2 | - | TGTGCCAGCAGAGGACAGGGGGCGCGGATGAACACTGAAGCTTTCTTT | CASRGQGARMNTEAFF
TRBJ2-5 | - | TRBV5-8 | once | TGTGCCAGCAGCTCGGGTAGGAGAGAGACCCAGTACTTC | CASSSGRRETQYF
TRBJ1-2 | - | TRBV6-6 | - | TGTGCCAGCAGATACACAGGAGGCTATGGCTACACCTTC | CASRYTGGYGYTF
TRBJ1-3 | - | TRBV9 | - | TGTGCCAGCAGCCCCCGGGGGGACGGAAACACCATATATTTT | CASSPRGDGNTIYF
TRBJ2-2 | - | TRBV18 | - | TGTGCCAGCTCACCTTTCCGGGCTATTGCGACGAACACCGGGGAGCTGTTTTTT | CASSPFRAIATNTGELFF
TRBJ2-7 | TRBD2 | TRBV9 | - | TGTGCCAGCAGCGTAGTCGGGACTAGCGGGGAATCCTACGAGCAGTACTTC | CASSVVGTSGESYEQYF
TRBJ2-7 | TRBD2 | TRBV25-1 | - | TGTGCCAGCAGTGCCCTAGCGGGGAGCTCCTACGAGCAGTACTTC | CASSALAGSSYEQYF
TRBJ2-1 | TRBD2 | TRBV9 | once | TGTGCCAGCAGCCCCCGCTTGGGTGATAGCGGGGGGGCTGATGAGCAGTTCTTC | CASSPRLGDSGGADEQFF
TRBJ1-1 | TRBD1 | TRBV2 | - | TGTGCCAGCAGAAAAGGACAGGGGGTCGGAGCTTTCTTT | CASRKGQGVGAFF
TRBJ2-2 | - | TRBV19 | - | TGTGCCAGTAACGCTGGGAGCGGATCGAACACCGGGGAGCTGTTTTTT | CASNAGSGSNTGELFF
TRBJ2-5 | - | TRBV25-1 | - | TGTGCCAGCAGTGTCGGGACGCACCAAGAGACCCAGTACTTC | CASSVGTHQETQYF
TRBJ1-6 | TRBD1 | TRBV4-3 | once | TGCGCCAGCAGCCAAGGGACAGGGGTTTCACCCCTCCACTTT | CASSQGTGVSPLHF
TRBJ2-1 | - | TRBV19 | once | TGTGCCAGTAGTATACAGGGGGGTTACAATGAGCAGTTCTTC | CASSIQGGYNEQFF
TRBJ2-2 | TRBD1 | TRBV6-5 | - | TGTGCCAGCAGTGCGGACAGGATCGGGGAGCTGTTTTTT | CASSADRIGELFF
TRBJ1-5 | TRBD1 | TRBV18 | - | TGTGCCAGCTCCCCCGACAGGGGGCCCAATCAGCCCCAGCATTTT | CASSPDRGPNQPQHF
TRBJ2-3 | TRBD1 | TRBV7-2 | - | TGTGCCAGCAGCCCCGGGACAGGGAAGCGGAGGGCCGGCACAGATACGCAGTATTTT | CASSPGTGKRRAGTDTQYF
TRBJ2-3 | TRBD2 | TRBV6-1 | once | TGTGCCAGCATAATGCCTAGCGGGGGTACGCAGTATTTT | CASIMPSGGTQYF
TRBJ1-4 | - | TRBV10-3 | - | TGTGCCATCAGTGAGTCGAGAGGGGATGATGAAAAACTGTTTTTT | CAISESRGDDEKLFF
TRBJ1-4 | TRBD1 | TRBV28 | - | TGTGCCAGCAGTTCGGGACAGGGGGGAAAACTGTTTTTT | CASSSGQGGKLFF
TRBJ1-1 | - | TRBV5-4 | few | TGTGCCAGCAGCTTTTTCAGGTCGAACACTGAAGCTTTCTTT | CASSFFRSNTEAFF
TRBJ1-2 | TRBD1 | TRBV4-2 | - | TGTGCCAGCAGCCAAGTGGGACAGGGTAGCTATGGCTACACCTTC | CASSQVGQGSYGYTF
TRBJ2-7 | - | TRBV30 | once | TGTGCCTGGAGTGTAGTACCGGGCCCAGGGCAGTACTTC | CAWSVVPGPGQYF
TRBJ1-2 | TRBD1 | TRBV29-1 | - | TGCAGCGTTGACGGGACAGGGGAGGGAGGCTACACCTTC | CSVDGTGEGGYTF
TRBJ1-2 | TRBD1 | TRBV6-7 | - | TGTGCCAGCAGTGGACAGGGCTATGGCTACACCTTC | CASSGQGYGYTF
TRBJ1-1 | - | TRBV2 | - | TGTGCCAGCTTTTGGGGCAGAACCCTGAACACTGAAGCTTTCTTT | CASFWGRTLNTEAFF
TRBJ2-2 | - | TRBV7-8 | - | TGTGCCAGCAGTACCACACGAGGCGGAACCGGGGAGCTGTTTTTT | CASSTTRGGTGELFF
TRBJ2-7 | - | TRBV28 | - | TGTGCCAGCAGTTCACAGGGTCACTACGAGCAGTACTTC | CASSSQGHYEQYF
TRBJ2-1 | - | TRBV6-5 | - | TGTGCCAGCAGTCGGAAGGTCGGTGAGCAGTTCTTC | CASSRKVGEQFF
TRBJ1-1 | - | TRBV11-1 | - | TGTGCCAGCAGCCTGACCCACCTGAACACTGAAGCTTTCTTT | CASSLTHLNTEAFF
TRBJ2-3 | - | TRBV28 | - | TGTGCCAGCAGTTTAGGGCCAGATACGCAGTATTTT | CASSLGPDTQYF
TRBJ2-1 | - | TRBV5-6 | - | TGTGCCAGCAGCCAACAGGCTGAGCAGTTCTTC | CASSQQAEQFF
TRBJ2-1 | - | TRBV14 | - | TGTGCCAGCAGTACCTACAATGAGCAGTTCTTC | CASSTYNEQFF
TRBJ1-2 | - | TRBV4-1 | - | TGCGCCAGCAGCCCACCGGGGTCTAACTATGGCTACACCTTC | CASSPPGSNYGYTF
TRBJ2-5 | TRBD1 | TRBV11-3 | once | TGTGCCAGCAGCTTGACTGGGACAGGGCAGGAGACCCAGTACTTC | CASSLTGTGQETQYF
TRBJ2-1 | TRBD1 | TRBV4-3 | - | TGCGCCAGCAGCCTGTCGTCCGGGACAGGGTCGAATGAGCAGTTCTTC | CASSLSSGTGSNEQFF
TRBJ1-1 | - | TRBV11-2 | - | TGTGCCAGCAGGGAAGCAGGGGACCACACTGAAGCTTTCTTT | CASREAGDHTEAFF
TRBJ1-3 | TRBD1 | TRBV27 | - | TGTGCCAGCAGTTTGGAGCCCCCCGGGACAGCCGTTGGAAACACCATATATTTT | CASSLEPPGTAVGNTIYF
TRBJ2-2 | TRBD1 | TRBV25-1 | - | TGTGCCAGCAGGGAAATCGGACAGGGCGACACCGGGGAGCTGTTTTTT | CASREIGQGDTGELFF
TRBJ2-2 | - | TRBV12-5 | - | TGTGCTAGTGGTTCCCCCGGGAACACCGGGGAGCTGTTTTTT | CASGSPGNTGELFF
TRBJ2-6 | - | TRBV6-5 | - | TGTGCCAGCAGTTTAGGACTGACCTCTGGGGCCAACGTCCTGACTTTC | CASSLGLTSGANVLTF
TRBJ1-2 | - | TRBV6-6 | - | TGTGCCAGCAGTTACCCCGGGGCCCACTATGGCTACACCTTC | CASSYPGAHYGYTF
TRBJ2-2 | - | TRBV9 | - | TGTGCCAGCAGCGTGGGTGACGGCGGGGAGCTGTTTTTT | CASSVGDGGELFF
TRBJ1-3 | - | TRBV28 | - | TGTGCCAGCAGAAAACCCGGGACTCTCCCTGGAAACACCATATATTTT | CASRKPGTLPGNTIYF
TRBJ2-5 | - | TRBV14 | - | TGTGCCAGCAGCCAAGGGGGGGCAGGGCAAGAGACCCAGTACTTC | CASSQGGAGQETQYF
TRBJ1-2 | TRBD1 | TRBV28 | - | TGTGCCAGCAGTTTATCCGCGACAGGGTCATATGGCTACACCTTC | CASSLSATGSYGYTF
TRBJ1-1 | - | TRBV2 | - | TGTGCCAGCAGTGTTGGCACTGAAGCTTTCTTT | CASSVGTEAFF
TRBJ2-3 | - | TRBV30 | - | TGTGCCTGGAGTGTCGGGGTAGACACAGATACGCAGTATTTT | CAWSVGVDTDTQYF
TRBJ1-5 | TRBD1 | TRBV19 | - | TGTGCCAGTCGAAAGACAGGGGGCTTAAGAAGTCAGCCCCAGCATTTT | CASRKTGGLRSQPQHF
TRBJ1-6 | TRBD1 | TRBV7-2 | - | TGTGCCAGCAGGCCTCCGGGACAGGGAGTTTCACCCCTCCACTTT | CASRPPGQGVSPLHF
TRBJ1-4 | - | TRBV7-6 | - | TGTGCCAGCAGTGACTCCGCCCAGGGGGAAAAACTGTTTTTT | CASSDSAQGEKLFF